In this sample, the clone carrying this TCR beta chain turned up a few times. These data belong to a study of T-cell reconstitution after alpha-beta-depleted transplantation in children. Construction of the TCRbeta library involved unique molecular identifiers. TCRdb re-called the PCR reads through MiXCR, storing one row per CDR3 protein. The table records 450,000 to 600,000 distinct CDR3 sequences, about 17% of them present only once. Germline assignment: CDR1 SGHAT and CDR2 FQNNGV. The CDR3 loop spans 15 amino acids. Trimming shortened V by 1 base and J by 0 bases, and 10 bases separated the two germline ends.

The sequences come from PBMCs from the stem cell graft donor, collected from the stem cell graft. This receptor was taken from a human donor who donated a stem cell graft to a child with acute lymphoblastic leukemia. V and J are TRBV11-2 and TRBJ2-7, with D possibly matching TRBD1 (5 bases). CDR3 residues: CASSLVQGGSYEQYF. The CDR3 coding sequence is TGTGCCAGCAGCTTAGTCCAGGGCGGCTCCTACGAGCAGTACTTC. Looking up the rest from reference TRBV11-2 and TRBJ2-7 gives the full variable domain: EAGVAQSPRYKIIEKRQSVAFWCNPISGHATLYWYQQILGQGPKLLIQFQNNGVVDDSQLPKDRFSAERLKGVDSTLKIQPAKLEDSAVYLCASSLVQGGSYEQYFGPGTRLTVT.